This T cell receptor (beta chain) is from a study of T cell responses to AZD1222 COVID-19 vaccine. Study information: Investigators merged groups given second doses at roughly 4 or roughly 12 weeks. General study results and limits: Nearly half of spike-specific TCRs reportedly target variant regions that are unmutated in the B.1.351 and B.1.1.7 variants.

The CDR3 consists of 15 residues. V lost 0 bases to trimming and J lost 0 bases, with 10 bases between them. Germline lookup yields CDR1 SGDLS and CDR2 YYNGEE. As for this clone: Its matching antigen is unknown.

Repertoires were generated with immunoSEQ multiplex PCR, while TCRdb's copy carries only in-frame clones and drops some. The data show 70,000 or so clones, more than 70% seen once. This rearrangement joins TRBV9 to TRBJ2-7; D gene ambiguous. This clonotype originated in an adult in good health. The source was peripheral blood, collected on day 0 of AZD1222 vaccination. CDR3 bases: TGTGCCAGCAGCGTAGAAAGTTCCCCCTCCTACGAGCAGTACTTC. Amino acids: CASSVESSPSYEQYF.